The present T cell receptor (beta chain) was sequenced within a study of blood T cell repertoires in COVID-19. Study at large: The study drew acute and convalescent COVID-19 samples from the United States, Italy and Spain. PBMCs, B-cell-depleted T cells, or T cells provided the cDNA or gDNA that made up the material.

This clone was counted once. Under the authors' procedure: Estimation of nucleated cell counts relied on the amplification of reference gene primers. Measured with immunoSEQ multiplex PCR; TCRdb has only the in-frame clones, and not every one. Clone size and V and J calls were adopted from that table, with D and trimming inferred from the DNA. The table shows 24,000 or so clones, with about nine tenths occurring only once. Per the germline V gene, CDR1 is LGHNA and CDR2 is YSLEER. Trimming left V 0 bases short and J 5 bases short, with 14 bases between. The length of the CDR3 is 16 residues. The clonotype comes from a man in his sixties or seventies in a cohort sampled during active COVID-19. This rearrangement joins TRBV4-3 to TRBJ1-3, with D uncertain. Sequenced input: peripheral blood. The CDR3 is CASSQDTHGERNTIYF. The CDR3 DNA sequence: TGCGCCAGCAGCCAAGACACACATGGAGAAAGAAACACCATATATTTT.